The clone carrying this TCR beta chain showed up many times. Antigen unknown. As originally analysed: Sequenced samples showed a median of approximately 96,000 TCRs each, with counts running from about 22,000 to 700,000. One entry per CDR3 protein, called by TCRdb with MiXCR from the RACE reads. None of the V and J calls come from the authors' own analysis; TCRdb made them. The data contain some 81,000 distinct CDR3 sequences, more than 9% of them singletons. Trimming shortened V by 0 bases and J by 6 bases, and 16 bases separated the two germline ends. The CDR3 contains 16 residues. Germline assignment: CDR1 SGHAT and CDR2 FQNNGV. This specimen comes from a study of human T cells and chemical hapten exposure. Broader study findings: With regard to DPC sensitization, TCRs above 1 in 1000 frequency did not change. Positively correlated with patch test score were the counts of PT1 expanded TCRs.

As for time point: patch test 2, 6 weeks after DPC sensitization. The sample's treatment: therapeutic diphenylcyclopropenone sensitization with weekly scalp DPC. The TCR comes from a man aged 18 to 30 with alopecia areata. Some clones in this sample may be carry-over from other donors' samples. The J gene is TRBJ2-3, the V gene TRBV11-2; D possibly corresponds to TRBD2 (6 bases). The input for sequencing was whole blood, taken in connection with sensitization to the hapten diphenylcyclopropenone (DPC). CDR3 region: CASSLDPGLRADTQYF. CDR3 nucleotides: TGTGCCAGCAGCTTAGATCCCGGACTACGGGCCGATACGCAGTATTTT.